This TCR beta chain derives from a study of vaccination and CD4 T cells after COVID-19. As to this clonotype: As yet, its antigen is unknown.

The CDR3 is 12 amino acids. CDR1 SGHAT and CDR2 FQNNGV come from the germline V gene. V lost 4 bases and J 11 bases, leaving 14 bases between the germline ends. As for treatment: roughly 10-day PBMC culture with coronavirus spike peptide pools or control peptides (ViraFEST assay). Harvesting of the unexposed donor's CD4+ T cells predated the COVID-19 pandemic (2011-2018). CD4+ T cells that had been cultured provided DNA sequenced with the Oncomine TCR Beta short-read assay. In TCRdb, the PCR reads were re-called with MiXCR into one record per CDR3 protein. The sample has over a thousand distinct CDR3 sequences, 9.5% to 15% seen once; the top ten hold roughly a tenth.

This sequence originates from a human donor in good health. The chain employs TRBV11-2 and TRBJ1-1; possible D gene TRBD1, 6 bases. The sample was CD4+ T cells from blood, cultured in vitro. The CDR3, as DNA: TGTGCCAGCAGCTCACAGGGATTTGAGGCTTTCTTT. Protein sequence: CASSSQGFEAFF.